Following are 27 T cell receptor beta chains from one sample sequenced in a study of blood T cells in healthy people across ages (dated by TCRdb to between 2014 and 2017). Library prep was done by 5' RACE. The sequencing machine was an Illumina HiSeq 2500. A second PCR of roughly 6 to 11 cycles was performed with a sample-barcoded 5' primer and a J-beta primer mix. The public reads were reprocessed in TCRdb via fastp at Q25 and MiXCR, keeping in-frame beta chains. Merged by CDR3 protein, the rows form single entries marked with the most common genes and DNA. In this sample the table shows hundreds of thousands of distinct CDR3 sequences, 25% of which occur a single time. The ten largest make up more than 8% of the sample. These data were also reused for a study on T cells of mothers and their children.

Sequenced sample: blood. The receptors were gathered from a boy aged 10-17 years in good health.

The chain employs TRBV6-5 and TRBJ2-6, with D perhaps assigned TRBD1 or TRBD2 (5 bases each). V lost 2 bases, J lost 0 bases, and 11 bases lay in between. Germline lookup yields CDR1 MNHEY and CDR2 SVGAGI. This CDR3 spans 17 amino acids. The chain's CDR3 is CASSYGADTSGANVLTF. Here the CDR3 DNA reads TGTGCCAGCAGTTACGGAGCGGACACCTCTGGGGCCAACGTCCTGACTTTC.

The chain joins TRBV7-2 to TRBJ2-5; D might be TRBD1 (5 bases). CDR1 SGHTA and CDR2 FQGNSA come from the germline V gene. The CDR3 sequence is 16 residues long. Trimming pared 1 base from V and 0 bases from J, leaving 12 bases between. The CDR3 loop reads CASSLGQTAYQETQYF. CDR3 DNA: TGTGCCAGCAGCTTAGGACAGACCGCCTACCAAGAGACCCAGTACTTC.

This clonotype was seen a few times. V and J are TRBV15 and TRBJ2-7; D remains unclear. Deletions cut 0 bases from V and 8 bases from J, with 17 bases between. CDR3 length equals 15 residues. Per germline, CDR1 LNHNV and CDR2 YYDKDF (reference sequence). CDR3 amino acids: CATSRDRGNGRKQYF. The CDR3 DNA sequence: TGTGCCACCAGCAGAGATCGTGGTAACGGGCGCAAGCAGTACTTC.

V usage is TRBV19 and J usage is TRBJ1-2, with D uncertain. Trimming stripped 3 bases from V and 1 base from J, with 6 bases between. Germline values: CDR1 LNHDA, CDR2 SQIVND (reference sequence). This CDR3 region has 13 residues. The CDR3 loop is CASSIGVNYGYTF. In DNA, the CDR3 is TGTGCCAGTAGTATCGGGGTTAACTATGGCTACACCTTC.

The genes are TRBV12-3 or TRBV12-4 and TRBJ2-7; TRBD1 might be the D (6 bases). V lost 6 bases and J lost 5, with 14 bases in between. The CDR3 runs to 13 residues. The CDR3 nucleotides read TGTGCCAGCAGGGATACAGGGCTCAACGAGCAGTACTTC. Translation gives CASRDTGLNEQYF.

This clonotype was counted a few times. The chain links TRBV10-3 to TRBJ2-5; no clear D gene. Judging by the DNA end, TRBJ2-7 fits better; the J call may be wrong. There are 14 residues in the CDR3. Per the germline V gene, CDR1 is ENHRY and CDR2 is SYGVKD. CDR3 sequence: CAISESLAGNEQYF. CDR3 DNA: TGTGCCATCAGTGAGTCTCTGGCTGGGAACGAGCAGTACTTC.

This clonotype came up a few times. Given the absence of the conserved phenylalanine or tryptophan at the CDR3 end, a read error is likely. The chain couples TRBV6-2 or TRBV6-3 to TRBJ2-5, with D uncertain. Trimming stripped 2 bases from V and 1 base from J, with 5 bases between. CDR3 length: 13 amino acids. Germline V gene data show CDR1 as MNHEY and CDR2 as SVGEGT. CDR3 DNA sequence: TGTGCCAGCAGTTACCTCCTCCAAGAGACCCAGTACCTC. Translating gives CASSYLLQETQYL.

This clonotype has just a few counts. V gene TRBV7-9 combines with J gene TRBJ2-3, with TRBD2 identical over 7 bases. Germline loops: CDR1 SEHNR, CDR2 FQNEAQ (reference sequence). The junction had 5 bases not matched to a gene; V was cut back by 6 bases and J by 2 bases. The CDR3 is 14 residues long. Here the CDR3 DNA reads TGTGCCAGCAGTACTAGCGAGGTCACAGATACGCAGTATTTT. Translation: CASSTSEVTDTQYF.

This clonotype was detected only once. The V call is TRBV29-1, the J call TRBJ1-1; a weak D match, TRBD1 (5 bases). V was pared by 2 bases and J by 0 bases, with 13 bases between. Germline CDR1 is SQVTM and CDR2 is ANQGSEA. This CDR3 contains 15 residues. The CDR3 DNA reads as TGCAGCGTTGAAAGACGGGGGGTGGTGAACACTGAAGCTTTCTTT. This gives the protein CSVERRGVVNTEAFF.

This chain joins TRBV24-1 and TRBJ2-1; D possibly matches TRBD1 or TRBD2 (5 bases each). From germline, CDR1 is KGHDR and CDR2 SFDVKD. The CDR3 length is 15 residues. Trimming removed 9 bases at V and 2 bases at J, with 16 bases between. As DNA, the CDR3 is TGTGCCACCTCAACACCTGGGACGGCCTACAATGAGCAGTTCTTC. Translated: CATSTPGTAYNEQFF.

This clonotype was observed a handful of times. The chain couples TRBV11-2 to TRBJ2-5; possible D gene TRBD2, 6 bases. CDR3 length equals 16 residues. The germline V gene has CDR1 SGHAT and CDR2 FQNNGV. V dropped 0 bases and J dropped 2 bases, with 13 bases sitting between them. The CDR3 here is CASSLDAGSGQETQYF. In DNA form, the CDR3 reads TGTGCCAGCAGCTTAGATGCAGGTAGCGGACAAGAGACCCAGTACTTC.

This sequence joins TRBV18 and TRBJ2-7; D possibly uses TRBD1 or TRBD2 (6 bases each). V shed 3 bases and J shed 7 bases, with 19 bases lying between them. The CDR3 is made up of 15 amino acids. Germline values: CDR1 KGHSH, CDR2 LQKENI. The CDR3 reads CASSPEGDSSHEQYF. The CDR3 region has the DNA TGTGCCAGCTCACCCGAGGGGGACTCTTCGCATGAGCAGTACTTC. Looking up the rest from reference TRBV18 and TRBJ2-7 gives the full variable domain: NAGVMQNPRHLVRRRGQEARLRCSPMKGHSHVYWYRQLPEEGLKFMVYLQKENIIDESGMPKERFSAEFPKEGPSILRIQQVVRGDSAAYFCASSPEGDSSHEQYFGPGTRLTVT.

The CDR3 here is CASSRGFRGEETQYF. For the CDR3, the DNA is TGCGCCAGCAGCCGGGGCTTCAGGGGGGAAGAGACCCAGTACTTC. This chain joins TRBV5-1 and TRBJ2-1, with TRBD1 as a possible D gene (7 bases). The end of the DNA is better explained by TRBJ2-5, so the J call may be wrong. CDR1 is SGHRS and CDR2 is YFSETQ in the germline V gene. The CDR3 spans 15 residues.

The chain combines TRBV6-5 with TRBJ1-2, with D hard to call. This CDR3 comprises 15 residues. CDR1 is MNHEY and CDR2 is SVGAGI in the germline V gene. The V end was cut by 2 bases, the J end by 4 bases, with 14 bases between. The CDR3 nucleotides are TGTGCCAGCAGTTACCCGGGCGCCCCCACCTATGGCTACACCTTC. It is translated as CASSYPGAPTYGYTF.

With regard to this clonotype: At one boundary the junction diverges from the germline segment, which might be a read error. The rearrangement joins TRBV5-1 to TRBJ2-5; TRBD1 agrees at 8 bases. CDR3 length equals 16 residues. Germline CDR1 and CDR2: SGHRS and YFSETQ. The CDR3 bases are TGCGCCAGCAGCTCAAACCCACAGGGGGTTCAAGAGACCCAGCACTTC. This sequence encodes CASSSNPQGVQETQHF.

In nucleotides, the CDR3 is TGCAGCGTTGATCATGGAGGGATCGAGCAGTACTTC. Its translation: CSVDHGGIEQYF. The chain carries TRBV29-1 and TRBJ2-7, with D possibly being TRBD2 (6 bases). The CDR3 sequence is 12 residues long. Looked up from germline, CDR1 is SQVTM and CDR2 is ANQGSEA. Trimming removed 3 bases at V and 6 bases at J, with 12 bases between.

The V and J genes are TRBV4-1 and TRBJ2-5; weak D call: TRBD2 (5 bases). The J call is doubtful: the DNA matches TRBJ2-1 better. CDR1 MGHRA and CDR2 YSYEKL come from the germline V gene. The CDR3 contains 13 residues. The CDR3 DNA sequence: TGCGCCAGCAGCCAAGTTTCTAGCAGTGAGCAGTTCTTC. Its translation: CASSQVSSSEQFF.

The chain combines TRBV7-2 with TRBJ2-7; D is perhaps TRBD2 (5 bases). Trimming shortened V by 5 bases and J by 3 bases, and 11 bases separated the two germline ends. The CDR3 consists of 13 residues. Germline V gene sequence: CDR1 SGHTA, CDR2 FQGNSA. In DNA form, the CDR3 reads TGTGCCAGCAGCGCCGGGATCAACTACGAGCAGTACTTC. Amino acids: CASSAGINYEQYF.

V is TRBV6-1 and J is TRBJ2-5; 12 bases line up with TRBD1. The CDR3 is made up of 15 amino acids. Germline values: CDR1 MNHNS, CDR2 SASEGT. V dropped 6 bases and J dropped 5; count of bases not matched to a gene: 7. CDR3 DNA: TGTGCCAGCAGATCCCGGGACAGGGGGCGTGAGACCCAGTACTTC. It yields the protein CASRSRDRGRETQYF.

A remark on this clonotype: The conserved final phenylalanine or tryptophan is absent from the CDR3, which likely points to a read error. The chain links TRBV19 to TRBJ1-2; 7 nucleotides match TRBD1. The CDR3 contains 13 residues. V gave up 3 bases and J gave up 5 bases; unmatched junction bases: 3. CDR1 and CDR2 (germline): LNHDA, SQIVND (reference sequence). The CDR3 region has the DNA TGTGCCAGTAGTATTTCGGGACAGTATGGCTACACCCTC. It codes for CASSISGQYGYTL.

This sequence joins TRBV6-1 and TRBJ2-1; D gene uncertain. The CDR3 loop spans 12 amino acids. CDR1 and CDR2 (germline): MNHNS, SASEGT. The V end lost 1 base, the J end lost 9 bases, and 7 bases lay between the germline ends. The CDR3 nucleotides read TGTGCCAGCAGTGAAGGAGGTCCTGAGCAGTTCTTC. Translation gives CASSEGGPEQFF.

The chain joins TRBV6-5 to TRBJ1-2, with TRBD1 matching 8 bases. CDR1 is MNHEY and CDR2 is SVGAGI in the germline V gene. The junction had 15 bases not matched to a gene; V was cut back by 0 bases and J by 6 bases. The CDR3 is 18 residues long. The CDR3 sequence: CASSYSIGTGFNGDGYTF. DNA of the CDR3: TGTGCCAGCAGTTACTCGATAGGGACAGGTTTCAATGGGGATGGCTACACCTTC.

The V gene is TRBV4-1, the J gene TRBJ2-1; 8 bases map to TRBD2. The J call may be wrong; the DNA end is better matched by TRBJ2-5. Germline assignment: CDR1 MGHRA and CDR2 YSYEKL. The CDR3 runs to 17 residues. The CDR3 region has the DNA TGCGCCAGCAGCCAAGATCGCGGCGGGAGGCCTCAGGAGACCCAGTACTTC. It yields the protein CASSQDRGGRPQETQYF.

The rearrangement joins TRBV28 to TRBJ1-4; D ambiguous. The CDR3 has 16 amino acids. V was clipped by 7 bases and J by 8 bases, with 23 bases between them. Germline CDR1 and CDR2: MDHEN and SYDVKM. Here the CDR3 reads CASTFGSTEIKEKLFF. In DNA, the CDR3 is TGTGCCAGCACCTTCGGGTCTACGGAAATCAAGGAAAAACTGTTTTTT.

The gene calls are TRBV28 and TRBJ1-5; D remains ambiguous. V was shortened by 5 bases and J by 11 bases, with 19 bases between the two germline ends. CDR1 is MDHEN and CDR2 is SYDVKM in the germline V gene. The CDR3 consists of 14 residues. CDR3 DNA sequence: TGTGCCAGCAGTCGTCGGTCCGGCGTTGGGGCCCAGCATTTT. Protein sequence: CASSRRSGVGAQHF.

This clonotype was seen more than once but under ten times. The chain couples TRBV7-3 to TRBJ2-5, with D uncertain. The J call is doubtful: the DNA matches TRBJ2-1 better. Looked up from germline, CDR1 is SGHTA and CDR2 is FQGTGA. CDR3 length: 14 amino acids. Here the CDR3 reads CASSLMGGRDEQFF. The CDR3 DNA is TGTGCCAGCAGCTTAATGGGTGGTCGGGATGAGCAGTTCTTC.

The chain links TRBV6-2 or TRBV6-3 to TRBJ2-7, with 7 nucleotides matching TRBD1. V shed 6 bases and J 2 bases; nucleotides not matched to a gene: 7. CDR1 and CDR2 from the germline V gene are MNHEY and SVGEGT. This CDR3 is 14 amino acids long. CDR3 loop: CASRDRDSAYEQYF. For the CDR3, the DNA is TGTGCCAGCAGAGACCGGGACAGCGCCTACGAGCAGTACTTC.